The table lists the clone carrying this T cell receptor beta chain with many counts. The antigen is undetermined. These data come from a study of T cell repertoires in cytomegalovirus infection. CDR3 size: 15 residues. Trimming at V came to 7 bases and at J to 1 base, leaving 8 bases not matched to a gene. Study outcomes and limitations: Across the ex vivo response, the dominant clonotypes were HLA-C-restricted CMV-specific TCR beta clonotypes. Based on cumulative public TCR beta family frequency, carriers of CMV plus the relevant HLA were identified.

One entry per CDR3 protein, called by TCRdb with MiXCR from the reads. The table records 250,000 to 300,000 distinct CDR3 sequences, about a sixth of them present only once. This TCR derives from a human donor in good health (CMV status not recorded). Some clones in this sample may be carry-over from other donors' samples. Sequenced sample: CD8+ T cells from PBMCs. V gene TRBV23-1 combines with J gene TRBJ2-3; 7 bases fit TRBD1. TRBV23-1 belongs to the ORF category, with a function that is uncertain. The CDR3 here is CASKTGTARTDTQYF. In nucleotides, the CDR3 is TGCGCCAGCAAAACCGGGACAGCCCGCACAGATACGCAGTATTTT.